This T cell receptor (beta chain) was obtained from a study of a mutant IDH1 vaccine in newly diagnosed glioma. Background on the study: Commencement of vaccination occurred 4-6 weeks following radiotherapy alone, or concurrently with temozolomide cycles. Overall study findings and caveats: Pseudoprogression showed no apparent link to changes in top peripheral T cell clonotypes.

Points on this clone: What it recognizes is unknown.

Germline V CDR1 and CDR2: SGHTS, YDEGEE. After removal of 5 bases from V and 3 bases from J, the junction contained 13 bases not matched to a gene. This CDR3 region has 17 residues. As to time point: week 35, safety follow-up. Each dose delivered 300 ug of mutant IDH1 20-mer peptide subcutaneously with imiquimod. Patients had eight vaccinations, in weeks 1, 3, 5, 7, 11, 15, 19 and 23. Astrocytomas that were new, WHO grade 3 or 4, IDH1-mutant and ATRX-lost were present in the donors. The assay was immunoSEQ multiplex PCR, and TCRdb's table has in-frame clones only and misses some. The data show about 41,000 clones, roughly nine tenths seen once.

The rearrangement uses TRBV5-8 and TRBJ2-2; 7 nucleotides line up with TRBD1. The sequences come from PBMCs, collected from a glioma patient whose treatment included an IDH1 peptide vaccine. The TCR originated in a man aged 35 to 55 with glioma. The CDR3 sequence is CASSKTRGQRYTGELFF. The CDR3 DNA reads as TGTGCCAGCAGTAAAACTCGGGGACAGAGATACACCGGGGAGCTGTTTTTT. Full variable domain (missing parts from reference TRBV5-8 and TRBJ2-2): EAGVTQSPTHLIKTRGQQATLRCSPISGHTSVYWYQQALGLGLQFLLWYDEGEERNRGNFPPRFSGRQFPNYSSELNVNALELEDSALYLCASSKTRGQRYTGELFFGEGSRLTVL.